This TCR beta chain is drawn from a study of breast tumors, draining lymph nodes, adjacent tissues. Overall study results and limits: Tumor and nontumor repertoires were significantly more similar in luminal-like than in basal-like breast cancer. Tumor repertoires ranked between lymph nodes and nontumor tissue in diversity, with V and J gene preferences. Data only fit, rather than demonstrated, lymph node origin of most tumor T cells.

Germline-derived CDR1 and CDR2 are SGHTS and YDEGEE. The V gene end was trimmed by 3 bases and the J gene end by 2 bases; junction bases not matched to a gene: 11. The CDR3 extends over 18 amino acids. This clonotype was detected many times. Its antigen remains unidentified. TCRdb analysed the multiplex PCR reads with MiXCR anew, one entry per CDR3 protein. Found here are some 66,000 distinct CDR3 sequences, less than 75% of them singletons; the top ten hold roughly 19%. The V call is TRBV5-8, the J call TRBJ2-3, with 11 bases that match TRBD2. What was sequenced was breast tumor tissue. The receptor comes from a female donor with breast cancer. Some clones in this sample may be carry-over from other donors' samples. The CDR3 region is CASSSSLIAGGFTDTQYF. The CDR3 DNA follows: TGTGCCAGCAGCTCATCGCTCATAGCGGGGGGGTTCACAGATACGCAGTATTTT.